Sequencing of this T cell receptor beta chain was carried out in a study of blood T cell repertoires in COVID-19. About the research overall: From the United States, Italy and Spain came samples of acute and convalescent COVID-19. PBMCs, B-cell-depleted T cells, or T cells provided the cDNA or gDNA that made up the material.

Per the authors' pipeline: By means of reference gene primer amplification, nucleated cell counts were estimated. Method: immunoSEQ multiplex PCR; TCRdb's copy keeps in-frame clones and lacks some. V, J and clone size derive from that table, while D and trimming were established from the DNA sequence. This sample has 150,000 or so clones, with about 90% found just once. The CDR3 runs to 14 residues. Germline V gene sequence: CDR1 SGHTA, CDR2 FQGNSA. V was pared by 5 bases and J by 3 bases, with 3 bases of the junction left unmatched. The chain employs TRBV7-2 and TRBJ1-4; 7 bases are a match to TRBD1. Specimen: peripheral blood. The sequence was collected from a man aged 50 to 59 with acute or convalescent COVID-19. For the CDR3, the DNA is TGTGCCAGCAGCCCGACAGGGTCTAATGAAAAACTGTTTTTT. Encoded protein: CASSPTGSNEKLFF.